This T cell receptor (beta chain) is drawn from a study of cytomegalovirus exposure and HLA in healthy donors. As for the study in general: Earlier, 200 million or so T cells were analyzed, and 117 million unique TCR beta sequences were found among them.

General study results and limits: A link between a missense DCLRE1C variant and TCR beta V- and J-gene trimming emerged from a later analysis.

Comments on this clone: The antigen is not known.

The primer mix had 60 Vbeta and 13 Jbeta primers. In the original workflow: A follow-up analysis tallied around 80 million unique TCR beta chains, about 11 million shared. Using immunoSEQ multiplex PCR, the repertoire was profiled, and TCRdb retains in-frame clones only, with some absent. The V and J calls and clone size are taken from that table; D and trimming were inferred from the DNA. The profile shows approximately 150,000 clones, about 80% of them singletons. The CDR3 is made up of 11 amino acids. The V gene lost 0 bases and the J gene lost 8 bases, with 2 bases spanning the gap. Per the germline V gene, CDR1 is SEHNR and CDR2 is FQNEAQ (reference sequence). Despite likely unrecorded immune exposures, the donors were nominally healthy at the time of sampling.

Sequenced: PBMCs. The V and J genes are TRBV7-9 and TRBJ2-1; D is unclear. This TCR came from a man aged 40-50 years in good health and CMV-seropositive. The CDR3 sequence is CASSLADEQFF. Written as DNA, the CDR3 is TGTGCCAGCAGCTTAGCCGATGAGCAGTTCTTC.